This T cell receptor (beta chain) was sequenced for a study of T cells in Graves' hyperthyroidism and ophthalmopathy. General study results and limits: In the blood, most expanded thyroid clonotypes above 0.001 appeared as well. The authors' 13 V-J model separated ophthalmopathy from stable hyperthyroidism.

Points on this clonotype: Its matching antigen is unknown.

Authors of the study amplified TCR beta CDR3 regions from RNA transcripts. The study used the HTBI primer set for a first-round RT-PCR of the TCR CDR3. One entry per CDR3 protein, called by TCRdb with MiXCR from the multiplex PCR reads. The data hold roughly 640,000 distinct CDR3 sequences, with approximately 16% observed a single time. In the ophthalmopathy cohort, Clinical Activity Score was at least 3, NOSPECS grade at least 4, and duration under 3 months. Investigators excluded patients with uncontrolled infection, other autoimmune disease, pregnancy or lactation. Deletions cut 0 bases from V and 0 bases from J, with 9 bases between. The CDR3 is 16 residues long. CDR1 and CDR2 (germline): SEHNR, FQNEAQ (reference sequence).

The V call is TRBV7-9, the J call TRBJ2-1; D is uncertain. Material for sequencing was blood. The receptor was derived from a woman aged 35 to 49 with Graves' ophthalmopathy. In nucleotides, the CDR3 is TGTGCCAGCAGCTTAGCAACTACGAGCTCCTACAATGAGCAGTTCTTC. Translated: CASSLATTSSYNEQFF.